The 10 T cell receptor beta chains listed next were all sequenced from one sample in a study of cytomegalovirus exposure and HLA in healthy donors. Amplification used 60 Vbeta primers and 13 Jbeta primers. This table comes from immunoSEQ multiplex PCR, and its TCRdb copy is limited to in-frame clones, with some not included. This sample's clone table lists about 200,000 clones. The sequenced material came from PBMCs. All receptors come from a man aged 25 to 45 in good health and CMV-seronegative.

V gene TRBV28 combines with J gene TRBJ1-1, with D maybe TRBD1 (5 bases). Trimming took 8 bases from V and 4 from J, leaving 14 bases between them. The CDR3 consists of 13 residues. CDR1 and CDR2 from the germline V gene are MDHEN and SYDVKM. The DNA for the CDR3 is TGTGCCAGCTGGGGGGTGGTGAGCACTGAAGCTTTCTTT. Translating it yields CASWGVVSTEAFF. Drawing the rest from reference TRBV28 and TRBJ1-1, the complete variable domain is DVKVTQSSRYLVKRTGEKVFLECVQDMDHENMFWYRQDPGLGLRLIYFSYDVKMKEKGDIPEGYSVSREKKERFSLILESASTNQTSMYLCASWGVVSTEAFFGQGTRLTVV.

V and J are TRBV5-4 and TRBJ1-2; tentatively, D is TRBD1 (5 bases). This CDR3 is 14 amino acids long. V shed 0 bases and J shed 3 bases, with 9 bases lying between them. CDR1 is SGHNT, CDR2 YYREEE, per germline (reference sequence). The CDR3 reads CASSLDRGDYGYTF. The CDR3 DNA follows: TGTGCCAGCAGCTTGGATAGGGGTGACTATGGCTACACCTTC. The full variable domain, its missing parts supplied by reference TRBV5-4 and TRBJ1-2, is ETGVTQSPTHLIKTRGQQVTLRCSSQSGHNTVSWYQQALGQGPQFIFQYYREEENGRGNFPPRFSGLQFPNYSSELNVNALELDDSALYLCASSLDRGDYGYTFGSGTRLTVV.

The chain is built from TRBV4-3 and TRBJ2-5; TRBD1 matches 8 bases. From germline, CDR1 is LGHNA and CDR2 YSLEER. CDR3 length: 16 residues. With 5 bases clipped from V and 2 bases from J, the junction kept 10 bases outside the gene matches. CDR3 nucleotides: TGCGCCAGCAGCTTGGGACAGGCCGTGGCACAAGAGACCCAGTACTTC. Translating it yields CASSLGQAVAQETQYF.

This chain uses TRBV15 with TRBJ2-1, with 7 nucleotides matching TRBD1. Germline assignment: CDR1 LNHNV and CDR2 YYDKDF (reference sequence). After removal of 6 bases from V and 7 bases from J, the junction contained 12 bases not matched to a gene. The CDR3 runs 15 residues. The CDR3 protein is CATRAGQDIGNEQFF. In nucleotides, the CDR3 is TGTGCCACCAGGGCAGGACAGGATATAGGTAATGAGCAGTTCTTC. Variable domain in full (rest from reference TRBV15 and TRBJ2-1): DAMVIQNPRYQVTQFGKPVTLSCSQTLNHNVMYWYQQKSSQAPKLLFHYYDKDFNNEADTPDNFQSRRPNTSFCFLDIRSPGLGDTAMYLCATRAGQDIGNEQFFGPGTRLTVL.

The chain is built from TRBV7-2 and TRBJ1-4, with D unresolved. V shed 5 bases and J shed 0 bases, with 7 bases lying between them. CDR1 and CDR2 (germline): SGHTA, FQGNSA. This CDR3 contains 14 residues. CDR3 protein: CASSPFATNEKLFF. In nucleotides, the CDR3 is TGTGCCAGCAGCCCTTTTGCAACTAATGAAAAACTGTTTTTT.

This chain links TRBV18 with TRBJ2-5; D is possibly TRBD1 (6 bases). The DNA end favors TRBJ2-7, so the J call may be wrong. Germline CDR1 reads KGHSH; CDR2 reads LQKENI. This CDR3 is built from 13 residues. Written as DNA, the CDR3 is TGTGCCAGCTCAACCCAACAGGGCTACGAGCAGTACTTC. Protein product: CASSTQQGYEQYF.

The chain combines TRBV10-3 with TRBJ2-7; 9 nucleotides line up with TRBD1. The CDR3 runs to 15 residues. CDR1 and CDR2 from the germline V gene are ENHRY and SYGVKD. V lost 7 bases to trimming and J lost 0 bases; unmatched junction nucleotides: 7. The CDR3 region has the DNA TGTGCCATCACCAACCCGGGACAGGGCTCCTACGAGCAGTACTTC. Amino acids: CAITNPGQGSYEQYF.

The V and J genes are TRBV13 and TRBJ1-2; D perhaps matches TRBD1 (5 bases). The CDR3 is 16 residues long. Germline CDR1 PRHDT, CDR2 FYEKMQ (reference sequence). V was pared by 5 bases and J by 3 bases, with 19 bases between. The CDR3 is CASSLPGGDGHYGYTF. CDR3 in DNA: TGTGCCAGCAGCCTCCCTGGGGGGGACGGACACTATGGCTACACCTTC.

The gene calls are TRBV2 and TRBJ2-1; tentatively, D is TRBD2 (6 bases). The CDR3 loop spans 15 amino acids. In germline, CDR1 is SNHLY, CDR2 FYNNEI. V dropped 9 bases and J dropped 6 bases, with 21 bases sitting between them. The CDR3 DNA reads as TGTGCCAGGGACCGTAGCCCGAGTAGCGGCAATGAGCAGTTCTTC. Protein: CARDRSPSSGNEQFF.

The rearrangement links TRBV9 to TRBJ2-5; 10 nucleotides agree with TRBD2. CDR3 size: 17 residues. Losses at the gene ends were 3 bases for V and 5 bases for J; bases not matched to a gene: 13. Germline values: CDR1 SGDLS, CDR2 YYNGEE. The CDR3 loop reads CASSASPAGGPGETQYF. CDR3 nucleotides: TGTGCCAGCAGCGCCTCTCCAGCGGGAGGGCCCGGCGAGACCCAGTACTTC. Variable domain in full (rest from reference TRBV9 and TRBJ2-5): DSGVTQTPKHLITATGQRVTLRCSPRSGDLSVYWYQQSLDQGLQFLIQYYNGEERAKGNILERFSAQQFPDLHSELNLSSLELGDSALYFCASSASPAGGPGETQYFGPGTRLLVL.